The entry below gives a single TCR beta chain sequence along with its context. The data were obtained in a study of blood T cell repertoires in COVID-19. The overall study: COVID-19 samples collected from the United States, Italy and Spain covered acute and convalescent phases. From T cells, B-cell-depleted T cells, or PBMCs came the material, which was cDNA or gDNA.

Within 2 weeks of study entry, exposed participants had contacted a PCR-confirmed or clinician-diagnosed COVID-19 case. This table comes from immunoSEQ multiplex PCR, and its TCRdb copy is limited to in-frame clones, with some not included. The sample lists around 250,000 clones, around nine tenths seen once, with about 3.1% in the top ten. This CDR3 contains 15 residues. Germline V gene lookup returns CDR1 SNHLY and CDR2 FYNNEI. The trim removed 7 bases at V and 3 bases at J, leaving 7 bases unmatched. This clonotype originated in a woman in her thirties or forties who had been exposed to COVID-19. Sequencing input: PBMCs or T cells enriched from blood (not recorded which). The rearrangement uses TRBV2 and TRBJ2-2; 8 nucleotides align to TRBD1. CDR3: CASKLTGAYTGELFF. The CDR3 nucleotides read TGTGCCAGCAAATTGACAGGGGCGTACACCGGGGAGCTGTTTTTT.